This TCR beta chain originates from a study of blood T cell repertoires in COVID-19. This CDR3 region has 13 residues. V shed 9 bases and J shed 0 bases, with 11 bases lying between them. Germline CDR1 SNHLY, CDR2 FYNNEI. The assay was immunoSEQ multiplex PCR, and TCRdb's table has in-frame clones only and misses some. The table shows more than 250,000 clones, with 80% to 90% occurring only once. This clone was counted once. The TCR sequence derives from a woman in her fifties or sixties with acute or convalescent COVID-19. The sample comprised peripheral blood. The chain links TRBV2 to TRBJ1-1; no clear D. The CDR3 loop is CASSYSMNTEAFF. The DNA of the CDR3 is TGTGCCAGTTCATACAGCATGAACACTGAAGCTTTCTTT.